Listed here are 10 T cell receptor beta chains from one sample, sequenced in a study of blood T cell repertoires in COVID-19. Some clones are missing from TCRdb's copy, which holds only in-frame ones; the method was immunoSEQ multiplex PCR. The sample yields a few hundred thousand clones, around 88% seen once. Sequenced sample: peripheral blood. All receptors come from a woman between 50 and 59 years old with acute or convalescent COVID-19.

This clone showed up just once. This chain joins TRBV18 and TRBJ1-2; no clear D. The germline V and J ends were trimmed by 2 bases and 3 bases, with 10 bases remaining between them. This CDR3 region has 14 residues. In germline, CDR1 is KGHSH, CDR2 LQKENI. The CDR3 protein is CASSPSKRHYGYTF. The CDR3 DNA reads TGTGCCAGCTCACCATCTAAACGTCACTATGGCTACACCTTC.

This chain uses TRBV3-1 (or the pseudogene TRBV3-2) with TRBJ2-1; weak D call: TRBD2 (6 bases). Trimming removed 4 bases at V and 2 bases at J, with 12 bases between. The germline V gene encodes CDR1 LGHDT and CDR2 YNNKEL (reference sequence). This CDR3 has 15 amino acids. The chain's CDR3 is CASSPVGEAYNEQFF. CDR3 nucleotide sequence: TGTGCCAGCAGCCCCGTGGGGGAGGCCTACAATGAGCAGTTCTTC.

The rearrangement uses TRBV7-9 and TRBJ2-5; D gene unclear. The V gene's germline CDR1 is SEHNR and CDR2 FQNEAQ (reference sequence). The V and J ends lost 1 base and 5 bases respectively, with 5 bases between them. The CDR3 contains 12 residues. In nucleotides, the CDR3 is TGTGCCAGCAGCTTAGATCCGGAGACCCAGTACTTC. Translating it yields CASSLDPETQYF.

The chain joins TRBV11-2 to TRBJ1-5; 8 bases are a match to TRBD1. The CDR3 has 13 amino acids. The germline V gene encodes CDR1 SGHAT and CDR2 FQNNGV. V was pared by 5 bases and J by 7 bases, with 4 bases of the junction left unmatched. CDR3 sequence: CASSPDREQPQHF. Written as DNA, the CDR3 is TGTGCCAGCAGCCCGGACAGGGAACAGCCCCAGCATTTT.

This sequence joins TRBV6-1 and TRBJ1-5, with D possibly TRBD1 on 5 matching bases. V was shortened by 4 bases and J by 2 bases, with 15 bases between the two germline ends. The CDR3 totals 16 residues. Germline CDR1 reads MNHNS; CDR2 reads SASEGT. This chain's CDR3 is CASSAFPGQGNQPQHF. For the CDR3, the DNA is TGTGCCAGCAGTGCCTTTCCAGGGCAGGGCAATCAGCCCCAGCATTTT.

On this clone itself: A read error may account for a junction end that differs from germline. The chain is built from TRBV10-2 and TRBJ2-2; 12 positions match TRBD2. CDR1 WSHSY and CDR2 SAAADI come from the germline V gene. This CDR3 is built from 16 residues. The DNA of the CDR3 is TGCGCCAGCAGATCTAGCGGGGGGGCGAATACCGGGGAGCTGTTTTTT. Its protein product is CASRSSGGANTGELFF.

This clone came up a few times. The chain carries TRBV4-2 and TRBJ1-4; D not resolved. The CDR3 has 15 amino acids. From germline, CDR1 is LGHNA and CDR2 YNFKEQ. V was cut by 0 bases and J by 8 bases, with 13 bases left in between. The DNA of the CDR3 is TGTGCCAGCAGCCAAGATTTCAGCGGTACCGAAAAACTGTTTTTT. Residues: CASSQDFSGTEKLFF.

For the CDR3, the DNA is TGCGCCAGCAGCTTGTCCCCCAACCTAGGGGATGGCTACACCTTC. Protein product: CASSLSPNLGDGYTF. The rearrangement links TRBV5-1 to TRBJ1-2, with D perhaps matching TRBD1 (5 bases). Germline CDR1 and CDR2: SGHRS and YFSETQ. This CDR3 is built from 15 residues. The V gene lost 1 base and the J gene lost 6 bases, with 16 bases spanning the gap.

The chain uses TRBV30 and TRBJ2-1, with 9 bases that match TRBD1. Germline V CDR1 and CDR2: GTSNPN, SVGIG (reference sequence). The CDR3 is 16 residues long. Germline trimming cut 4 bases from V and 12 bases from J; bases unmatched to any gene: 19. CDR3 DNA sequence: TGTGCCTGGAAGAGGGACAGGGCCAACATCCCCCTTGGGCAGTTCTTC. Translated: CAWKRDRANIPLGQFF.

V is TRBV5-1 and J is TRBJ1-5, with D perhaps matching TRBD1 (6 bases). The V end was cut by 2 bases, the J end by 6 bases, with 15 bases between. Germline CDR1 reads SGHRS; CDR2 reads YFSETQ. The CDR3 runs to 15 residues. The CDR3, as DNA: TGCGCCAGCAGCTTAGGGACATTGATAGGTCAGCCCCAGCATTTT. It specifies CASSLGTLIGQPQHF.